This T cell receptor (beta chain) appears in the sequencing data of a study of spatial heterogeneity in lung cancer. At the level of the study: A consistent excess of beta-chain over alpha-chain sequences was detected.

Time point denoted: sample taken at primary tumor resection. There were 72 donors, all of them untreated patients with early-stage non-small cell lung cancer. Sequencing of whole RNA from tumor, nontumor lung or frozen PBMC involved no sorting. This clonotype came up many times. Each molecule of TCR cDNA was tagged with one unique molecular identifier. TCRdb redid the calling of the 5' RACE reads with MiXCR, one entry per CDR3 protein. The table lists some 9,300 distinct CDR3 sequences, 6.1% of them singletons. Germline CDR1 is MNHEY and CDR2 is SMNVEV (reference sequence). Deletions cut 0 bases from V and 4 bases from J, with 18 bases between. This CDR3 is built from 17 residues.

The source is a male donor with early-stage non-small cell lung cancer. The source material was normal lung tissue next to the tumor, sampled at surgery. V gene TRBV27 combines with J gene TRBJ1-2, with D possibly matching TRBD1 (6 bases). CDR3 coding DNA: TGTGCCAGCAGTTTATCGAGGTTCCAGGGGTTGGTCTATGGCTACACCTTC. Translation gives CASSLSRFQGLVYGYTF.